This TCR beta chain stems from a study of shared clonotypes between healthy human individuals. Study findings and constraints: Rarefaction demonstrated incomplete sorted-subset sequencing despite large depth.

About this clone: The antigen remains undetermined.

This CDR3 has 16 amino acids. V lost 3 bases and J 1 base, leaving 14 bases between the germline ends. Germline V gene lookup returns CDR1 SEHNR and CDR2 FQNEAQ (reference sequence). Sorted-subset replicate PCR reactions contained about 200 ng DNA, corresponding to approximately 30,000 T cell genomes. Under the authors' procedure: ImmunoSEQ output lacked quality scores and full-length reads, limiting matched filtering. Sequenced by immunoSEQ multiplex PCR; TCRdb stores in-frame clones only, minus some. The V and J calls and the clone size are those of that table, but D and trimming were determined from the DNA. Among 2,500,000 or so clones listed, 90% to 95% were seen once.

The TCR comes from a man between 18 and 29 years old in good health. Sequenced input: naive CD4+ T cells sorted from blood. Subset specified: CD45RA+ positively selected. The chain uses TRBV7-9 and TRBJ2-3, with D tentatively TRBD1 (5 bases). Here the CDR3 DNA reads TGTGCCAGCAGCTTGACAGCTATTGACGGCACAGATACGCAGTATTTT. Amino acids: CASSLTAIDGTDTQYF.